These T cell receptor beta chains were read from a single sample in a study of early T cells in non-severe SARS-CoV-2 infection. TCRdb analysed the 5' RACE reads with MiXCR anew, one entry per CDR3 protein. The sample carries fewer than 50,000 distinct CDR3 sequences, 3% to 4% recorded once. Sequencing input: whole blood. These receptors all stem from an adult who was a healthcare worker with PCR-confirmed SARS-CoV-2 infection or an uninfected control (not recorded which). CDR3s include the opening cysteine and the closing phenylalanine or tryptophan. D genes are given only for firm matches. Expanded clones get a size class; other rows say once, few or many, or leave the size out.

j_call: TRBJ1-5; d_call: TRBD1; v_call: TRBV12-3/TRBV12-4; clone_size: few; cdr3_aa: CASSPDRGLGNQPQHF; cdr3_nt: TGTGCCAGCAGTCCCGACAGGGGGCTAGGCAATCAGCCCCAGCATTTT
j_call: TRBJ2-1; d_call: NA; v_call: TRBV10-1; clone_size: many; cdr3_aa: CASSESQSSYNEQFF; cdr3_nt: TGCGCCAGCAGTGAGTCACAAAGCTCCTACAATGAGCAGTTCTTC
j_call: TRBJ2-1; d_call: TRBD1; v_call: TRBV7-6; clone_size: many; cdr3_aa: CASSLGEQGEAYNEQFF; cdr3_nt: TGTGCCAGCAGCTTAGGGGAACAGGGGGAGGCCTACAATGAGCAGTTCTTC
j_call: TRBJ2-7; d_call: NA; v_call: TRBV7-9; clone_size: many; cdr3_aa: CASSLGGRGQYKQYF; cdr3_nt: TGTGCCAGCAGCTTGGGGGGGCGCGGACAGTACAAGCAGTACTTC
j_call: TRBJ2-5; d_call: NA; v_call: TRBV3-1; clone_size: few; cdr3_aa: CASSQDVLAWGETQYF; cdr3_nt: TGTGCCAGCAGCCAAGATGTACTAGCTTGGGGTGAGACCCAGTACTTC
j_call: TRBJ1-1; d_call: NA; v_call: TRBV6-5; clone_size: many; cdr3_aa: CASSYSRARRKLAEAFF; cdr3_nt: TGTGCCAGCAGTTACTCGAGGGCGCGTCGGAAACTCGCTGAAGCTTTCTTT
j_call: TRBJ2-7; d_call: TRBD1; v_call: TRBV6-4; clone_size: NA; cdr3_aa: CASSVGTGGSYEQYF; cdr3_nt: TGTGCCAGCAGTGTGGGGACAGGGGGCTCCTACGAGCAGTACTTC
j_call: TRBJ2-1; d_call: TRBD2; v_call: TRBV30; clone_size: many; cdr3_aa: CAWSVPSGGYNEQFF; cdr3_nt: TGTGCCTGGAGTGTCCCTAGCGGGGGTTACAATGAGCAGTTCTTC
j_call: TRBJ2-3; d_call: TRBD2; v_call: TRBV9; clone_size: NA; cdr3_aa: CASSPRGSGTASTDTQYF; cdr3_nt: TGTGCCAGCAGCCCCCGGGGTAGCGGGACCGCTAGCACAGATACGCAGTATTTT
j_call: TRBJ1-4; d_call: NA; v_call: TRBV6-5; clone_size: NA; cdr3_aa: CASSYSGQSATNEKLFF; cdr3_nt: TGTGCCAGCAGTTACTCCGGACAGTCAGCAACTAATGAAAAACTGTTTTTT
j_call: TRBJ2-5; d_call: NA; v_call: TRBV29-1; clone_size: few; cdr3_aa: CSVVGRTDPRTQYF; cdr3_nt: TGCAGCGTTGTGGGAAGGACAGACCCTAGGACCCAGTACTTC
j_call: TRBJ2-4; d_call: NA; v_call: TRBV9; clone_size: many; cdr3_aa: CATHHTDSLIAKNIQYF; cdr3_nt: TGTGCCACCCATCATACGGACAGTCTTATAGCCAAAAACATTCAGTACTTC
j_call: TRBJ2-7; d_call: NA; v_call: TRBV19; clone_size: many; cdr3_aa: CASSIGGDGTYEQYF; cdr3_nt: TGTGCCAGTAGTATAGGAGGAGACGGAACCTACGAGCAGTACTTC
j_call: TRBJ2-2; d_call: TRBD2; v_call: TRBV27; clone_size: many; cdr3_aa: CASSPLAGLNTGELFF; cdr3_nt: TGTGCCAGCAGCCCTCTAGCGGGGTTGAACACCGGGGAGCTGTTTTTT
j_call: TRBJ2-1; d_call: NA; v_call: TRBV6-1; clone_size: NA; cdr3_aa: CASSEALGVPRVYNEQFF; cdr3_nt: TGTGCCAGCAGTGAAGCGTTAGGGGTTCCTAGGGTCTACAATGAGCAGTTCTTC
j_call: TRBJ2-1; d_call: TRBD2; v_call: TRBV3-1; clone_size: many; cdr3_aa: CASSRTSGSLNEQFF; cdr3_nt: TGTGCCAGCAGCCGGACTAGCGGGAGTCTCAATGAGCAGTTCTTC
j_call: TRBJ1-2; d_call: NA; v_call: TRBV6-1; clone_size: many; cdr3_aa: CASSAPGPGGYTF; cdr3_nt: TGTGCCAGCAGTGCTCCAGGGCCGGGTGGCTACACCTTC
j_call: TRBJ2-1; d_call: NA; v_call: TRBV6-1; clone_size: many; cdr3_aa: CASSAYWNEQFF; cdr3_nt: TGTGCCAGCAGTGCCTACTGGAATGAGCAGTTCTTC
j_call: TRBJ1-4; d_call: NA; v_call: TRBV7-8; clone_size: many; cdr3_aa: CASSQPGRNEKLFF; cdr3_nt: TGTGCCAGCAGCCAACCGGGAAGAAATGAAAAACTGTTTTTT
j_call: TRBJ2-2; d_call: NA; v_call: TRBV11-2; clone_size: many; cdr3_aa: CASSFESAGNTGELFF; cdr3_nt: TGTGCCAGCAGCTTTGAGAGTGCAGGGAATACCGGGGAGCTGTTTTTT
j_call: TRBJ2-5; d_call: NA; v_call: TRBV11-2; clone_size: many; cdr3_aa: CASRPSGRGLEETQYF; cdr3_nt: TGTGCCAGCAGGCCCTCAGGGAGGGGGTTGGAAGAGACCCAGTACTTC
j_call: TRBJ1-2; d_call: NA; v_call: TRBV29-1; clone_size: many; cdr3_aa: CSVLRDTPTGNGYTF; cdr3_nt: TGCAGCGTTTTGAGGGACACCCCGACTGGCAATGGCTACACCTTC
j_call: TRBJ2-7; d_call: TRBD2; v_call: TRBV6-6; clone_size: NA; cdr3_aa: CASTPGGGSYEQYF; cdr3_nt: TGTGCCAGCACCCCTGGGGGGGGGAGCTACGAGCAGTACTTC
j_call: TRBJ2-3; d_call: TRBD2; v_call: TRBV7-2; clone_size: many; cdr3_aa: CASSLLAGADTQYF; cdr3_nt: TGTGCCAGCAGCTTACTAGCGGGAGCAGATACGCAGTATTTT
j_call: TRBJ1-2; d_call: NA; v_call: TRBV10-2; clone_size: many; cdr3_aa: CASSEGPYYTF; cdr3_nt: TGCGCCAGCAGTGAGGGCCCCTACTACACCTTC
j_call: TRBJ1-1; d_call: NA; v_call: TRBV2; clone_size: many; cdr3_aa: CASSDYSTAIEAFF; cdr3_nt: TGTGCCAGCAGTGATTACAGTACCGCTATTGAAGCTTTCTTT
j_call: TRBJ1-1; d_call: NA; v_call: TRBV5-3; clone_size: many; cdr3_aa: CARVSTVLTRAAEAFF; cdr3_nt: TGTGCCAGGGTTTCCACTGTTCTTACTCGGGCGGCTGAAGCTTTCTTT
j_call: TRBJ1-2; d_call: NA; v_call: TRBV3-1; clone_size: many; cdr3_aa: CASSRGTFYGYTF; cdr3_nt: TGTGCCAGCAGCCGTGGGACATTCTATGGCTACACCTTC
j_call: TRBJ2-2; d_call: TRBD2; v_call: TRBV20-1; clone_size: many; cdr3_aa: CSARDRRVAGTGELFF; cdr3_nt: TGCAGTGCTAGAGATAGGAGGGTAGCGGGCACCGGGGAGCTGTTTTTT
j_call: TRBJ2-1; d_call: NA; v_call: TRBV6-1; clone_size: many; cdr3_aa: CASSGRVYNEQFF; cdr3_nt: TGTGCCAGCAGTGGAAGGGTCTACAATGAGCAGTTCTTC
j_call: TRBJ2-2; d_call: NA; v_call: TRBV6-5; clone_size: many; cdr3_aa: CASRSGNTGELFF; cdr3_nt: TGTGCCAGCAGGTCAGGGAACACCGGGGAGCTGTTTTTT
j_call: TRBJ2-7; d_call: NA; v_call: TRBV27; clone_size: many; cdr3_aa: CASSTLRGSEGEQYF; cdr3_nt: TGTGCCAGCAGTACCCTACGGGGGTCTGAGGGCGAGCAGTACTTC
j_call: TRBJ1-1; d_call: NA; v_call: TRBV6-5; clone_size: many; cdr3_aa: CASSQSVVGANTEAFF; cdr3_nt: TGTGCCAGCAGCCAAAGTGTGGTAGGGGCGAACACTGAAGCTTTCTTT
j_call: TRBJ1-1; d_call: NA; v_call: TRBV6-6; clone_size: many; cdr3_aa: CASSTTGVVTEAFF; cdr3_nt: TGTGCCAGCAGTACTACCGGGGTCGTCACTGAAGCTTTCTTT
j_call: TRBJ2-1; d_call: NA; v_call: TRBV6-1; clone_size: many; cdr3_aa: CASRLGVYNEQFF; cdr3_nt: TGTGCCAGCAGATTGGGGGTATACAATGAGCAGTTCTTC
j_call: TRBJ2-2; d_call: TRBD2; v_call: TRBV2; clone_size: NA; cdr3_aa: CASSEAQKTSGRTGELFF; cdr3_nt: TGTGCCAGCAGTGAAGCGCAGAAAACTAGCGGGAGGACCGGGGAGCTGTTTTTT